The present entry profiles one TCR beta chain with its context. What it binds is not known. PCR employed 60 Vbeta and 13 Jbeta primers. In the authors' workflow: About 11 million of 65 million to 95 million unique TCR beta chains were shared, per a later count. The data were produced by immunoSEQ multiplex PCR, yet TCRdb's version contains in-frame clones alone and is incomplete. That table is the source of V, J and clone size, and D and trimming were worked out from the DNA. Recorded for this sample: approximately 210,000 clones. The data are from a study of cytomegalovirus exposure and HLA in healthy donors. General study results and limits: When presence/absence was analysed, sequencing depth was taken to be roughly uniform across donors.

Sequenced input: PBMCs. The receptor comes from a young woman in good health and CMV-seropositive.

DNA for the CDR3: TGTGCCAGTGGAATAGGACAGGGGAGCAGGGTTGGCACTGAAGCTTTCTTT. This codes for CASGIGQGSRVGTEAFF. This rearrangement joins TRBV19 to TRBJ1-1; 9 positions match TRBD1. V dropped 8 bases and J dropped 4; count of bases not matched to a gene: 17. Looked up from germline, CDR1 is LNHDA and CDR2 is SQIVND (reference sequence). The CDR3 sequence is 17 residues long.